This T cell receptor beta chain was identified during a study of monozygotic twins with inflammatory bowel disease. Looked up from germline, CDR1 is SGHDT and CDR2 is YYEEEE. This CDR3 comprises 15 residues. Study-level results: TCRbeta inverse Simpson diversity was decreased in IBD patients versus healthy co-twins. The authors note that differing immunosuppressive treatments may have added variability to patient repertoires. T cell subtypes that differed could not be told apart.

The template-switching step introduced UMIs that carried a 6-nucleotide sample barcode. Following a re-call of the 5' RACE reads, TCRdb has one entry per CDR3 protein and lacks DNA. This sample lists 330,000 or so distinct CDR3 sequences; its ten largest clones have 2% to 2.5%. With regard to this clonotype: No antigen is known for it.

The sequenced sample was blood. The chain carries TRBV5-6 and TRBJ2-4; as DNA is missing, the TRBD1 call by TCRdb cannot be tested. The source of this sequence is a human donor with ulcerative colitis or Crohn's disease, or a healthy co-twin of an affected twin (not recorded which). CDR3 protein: CASSLAGQGGNIQYF. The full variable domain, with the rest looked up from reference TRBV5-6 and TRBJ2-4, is DAGVTQSPTHLIKTRGQQVTLRCSPKSGHDTVSWYQQALGQGPQFIFQYYEEEERQRGNFPDRFSGHQFPNYSSELNVNALLLGDSALYLCASSLAGQGGNIQYFGAGTRLSVL.